A single count supports the clone carrying this T cell receptor (beta chain). Antigen unknown. The PCR made use of 60 Vbeta and 13 Jbeta primers. Assay: immunoSEQ multiplex PCR; the TCRdb copy retains only in-frame clones and omits some. Of approximately 40,000 clones in the sample, roughly 85% were seen once. Germline trimming cut 1 base from V and 3 bases from J; bases unmatched to any gene: 6. The CDR3 length is 17 residues. Germline V gene sequence: CDR1 SGHTA, CDR2 FQGNSA. The source of the sample is a study of cytomegalovirus exposure and HLA in healthy donors. About the study: Some 180 million T cells yielded under 130 million unique TCR beta sequences in earlier analysis. Among fewer than 500 genotyped donors, roughly 81% fell in the Caucasian-associated ancestry cluster. Study results and limitations: Reported findings show TCR beta sequences accurately forecast HLA-A and HLA-B alleles in most subjects. Analyses of presence and absence presupposed an approximately uniform sequencing depth across donors.

Sequenced material: PBMCs. V gene TRBV7-2 combines with J gene TRBJ1-4; 9 bases line up with TRBD1. The sequence derives from a middle-aged woman in good health and CMV-seropositive. CDR3 protein: CASSLVGDRDSNEKLFF. Here the CDR3 DNA reads TGTGCCAGCAGCTTAGTGGGGGACAGGGATTCTAATGAAAAACTGTTTTTT.